A selection of T cell receptor beta chains follows, all from one sample in a study of tumor-infiltrating lymphocytes in primary liver carcinoma. Using its own MiXCR run on the multiplex PCR reads, TCRdb lists one record per CDR3 protein. The sample has roughly 200,000 distinct CDR3 sequences, approximately 86% seen once; the top ten hold around 18%. Specimen: tumor tissue from primary liver carcinoma. All receptors derive from a man between 35 and 55 years old with primary liver carcinoma and hepatitis B virus infection. The CDR3 runs from the conserved cysteine through the conserved F or W. A D gene is named only where the DNA matches it firmly. Part of the rows lack a size; the others show once, few, many or a class for expanded clones.

V	size	J	D	CDR3	DNA
TRBV6-2/TRBV6-3	NA	TRBJ1-6	NA	CASSYLGSVDSPLHF	TGTGCCAGCAGTTATCTCGGGTCAGTTGACTCACCCCTCCACTTT
TRBV5-1	NA	TRBJ2-5	TRBD2	CASSLAISGRTQETQYF	TGTGCCAGCAGTTTGGCCATTAGCGGGAGGACCCAAGAGACCCAGTACTTC
TRBV11-2	NA	TRBJ2-7	NA	CASSLSKRVQQYF	TGTGCCAGCAGTTTAAGTAAGCGGGTCCAGCAGTATTTC
TRBV18	few	TRBJ2-4	NA	CASSPRGEHIQYF	TGTGCCAGCTCCCCCAGGGGCGAACACATTCAGTACTTC
TRBV6-1	NA	TRBJ2-1	TRBD2	CDTSAGPAYNELFF	TGTGACACCTCAGCGGGGCCGGCCTACAATGAGCTGTTCTTC
TRBV6-5	NA	TRBJ2-7	NA	CASARTLNRGEQYF	TGTGCCAGCGCCCGGACATTAAATAGAGGGGAGCAGTACTTC
TRBV20-1	NA	TRBJ1-3	NA	CCAEHGVGNTIYF	TGCTGTGCTGAACATGGTGTTGGAAACACCATATATTTT
TRBV5-6	once	TRBJ1-5	TRBD1	CASSYRQGSQPQHF	TGTGCCAGCAGCTACAGACAGGGGAGCCAGCCCCAGCATTTT
TRBV19	NA	TRBJ2-1	TRBD2	CASSMSLGGRGYEHFF	TGTGCCAGTAGTATGTCTCTTGGCGGGAGGGGCTATGAGCATTTCTTC
TRBV11-2	NA	TRBJ1-5	NA	CASSLVGVTGSNQYQHF	TGTGCCAGTAGCTTAGTAGGGGTAACAGGGAGCAATCAGTACCAGCATTTT
TRBV6-5	NA	TRBJ2-5	NA	CASRSGKSEIPLETQYF	TGTGCCAGCAGATCCGGAAAGTCAGAGATCCCTCTAGAGACACAGTACTTT
TRBV4-1	medium-sized	TRBJ1-4	NA	CASSLWGAASEKLFF	TGCGCCAGCAGCCTCTGGGGGGCGGCTAGTGAAAAACTGTTTTTT
TRBV7-3	NA	TRBJ2-2	NA	CASSSLTGNTGELFF	TGTGCCAGCAGCTCTTTGACAGGAAACACCGGGGAGCTGTTTTTT
TRBV14	many	TRBJ2-7	TRBD2	CASSQTGRYEQYF	TGTGCCAGCAGCCAAACCGGGAGGTACGAGCAGTACTTC
TRBV10-3	NA	TRBJ1-1	NA	CASRDWYTDAFF	TGTGCCAGCCGGGACTGGTACACTGATGCTTTCTTT
TRBV5-6	NA	TRBJ2-3	TRBD2	CASRLTPSGRSDTQYF	TGTGCCAGCAGGTTGACGCCTAGCGGGAGATCAGATACGCAGTATTTT
TRBV12-3/TRBV12-4	NA	TRBJ2-3	NA	CASSLSKPGHPAETDMQYF	TGTGCCAGCAGTTTATCGAAGCCAGGACACCCAGCGGAAACAGATATGCAGTATTTT
TRBV6-5	NA	TRBJ2-2	NA	CASSYSLVGGPDPGELFF	TGTGCCAGCAGTTACAGTCTAGTGGGTGGCCCTGACCCCGGGGAGCTGTTTTTT
TRBV4-1	NA	TRBJ2-2	TRBD2	CDSSQDLSGAGELFF	TGCGACAGCAGCCAAGACCTAAGCGGTGCGGGGGAGCTATTTTTT
TRBV4-1	once	TRBJ2-7	TRBD2	CGSSHTSGSYEQYF	TGCGGCAGCAGTCATACTAGCGGTTCCTACGAGCAGTACTTC
TRBV4-3	NA	TRBJ2-2	NA	CACSHDRNTGELFF	TGCGCCTGCAGCCATGATCGGAACACCGGGGAGCTGTTTTTT
TRBV5-4	NA	TRBJ2-6	TRBD1	CASSGDRMASGANFLTF	TGTGCCAGCAGCGGGGACAGGATGGCCTCTGGGGCCAACTTCCTGACTTTC
TRBV6-2/TRBV6-3	NA	TRBJ2-1	NA	CTSTRELTYNEQFF	TGTACCAGCACCAGGGAGCTAACTTACAATGAGCAGTTCTTC
TRBV4-2	NA	TRBJ2-7	NA	CASCQDRNEEYF	TGTGCGAGCTGCCAAGATCGGAACGAGGAGTACTTC
TRBV11-2	NA	TRBJ2-5	NA	CASSPTLLARAETQYF	TGTGCCAGCAGTCCAACCCTTTTAGCGAGAGCAGAGACCCAGTACTTC
TRBV4-3	NA	TRBJ2-1	NA	CASSQITALYNVQFF	TGCGCCAGCAGCCAAATAACAGCCCTCTACAATGTGCAGTTCTTC
TRBV10-3	NA	TRBJ2-1	TRBD1	CASQDRGRGGQFF	TGTGCCTCCCAGGACAGGGGGCGGGGTGGGCAGTTCTTC
TRBV6-2/TRBV6-3	medium-sized	TRBJ2-7	TRBD2	CASSYKPSGSYEQYF	TGTGCCAGCAGTTATAAGCCTAGCGGCTCCTACGAGCAGTACTTC
TRBV28	NA	TRBJ2-1	TRBD2	CASRNSGSSHKEQFF	TGTGCCAGCAGAAATAGCGGGAGCTCCCACAAGGAGCAGTTCTTC
TRBV29-1	few	TRBJ2-7	NA	CSTGWGNHEQYF	TGCAGTACGGGTTGGGGTAATCACGAGCAGTATTTC
TRBV11-2	NA	TRBJ2-7	NA	CASSLAPDGAKYEQYF	TGTGCCAGCAGCTTAGCCCCAGACGGGGCTAAATACGAGCAATACTTC
TRBV12-3/TRBV12-4	NA	TRBJ2-1	NA	CASSKRDNYLRNEQFF	TGTGCCAGCAGTAAACGGGACAATTATCTCCGGAATGAGCAGTTCTTC
TRBV5-4	NA	TRBJ2-5	TRBD2	CPCSPGGGETQYF	TGTCCCTGCAGCCCGGGAGGGGGAGAGACCCAGTACTTC
TRBV6-1	medium-sized	TRBJ1-2	NA	CASRPQIQSYGYTF	TGTGCCAGCAGGCCACAGATCCAAAGCTATGGCTACACCTTC
TRBV6-2/TRBV6-3	NA	TRBJ2-1	TRBD2	CASSYRTSGEEQLF	TGTGCCAGCAGTTACCGGACTAGCGGGGAGGAGCAGCTTTTC
TRBV29-1	NA	TRBJ2-2	NA	CSVEVLDSQVNGELFF	TGCAGTGTTGAAGTACTGGACTCTCAGGTCAACGGGGAGCTGTTTTTT
TRBV6-1	NA	TRBJ2-3	NA	CASCIDSTYTQYF	TGTGCCAGCTGTATCGACAGCACATATACGCAGTATTTT
TRBV11-1	NA	TRBJ2-7	NA	CASRGELSYEQNF	TGTGCCAGCAGGGGGGAGCTATCCTACGAGCAGAACTTC
TRBV11-2	NA	TRBJ2-2	NA	CASSLEKTGELFF	TGTGCCAGCAGCCTCGAGAAGACCGGTGAGCTGTTTTTT
TRBV30	NA	TRBJ1-1	TRBD1	CAWDRVNTEAFF	TGTGCCTGGGACAGGGTGAACACTGAAGCTTTCTTT
TRBV6-5	NA	TRBJ2-1	NA	CASSQLEGGEQFF	TGTGCCAGCAGTCAACTAGAGGGGGGTGAGCAGTTCTTC
TRBV9	NA	TRBJ2-1	TRBD2	CASSVTSGRDNEQFF	TGTGCCAGCAGCGTTACTAGCGGGAGGGACAATGAGCAGTTCTTC
TRBV5-4	NA	TRBJ1-2	TRBD1	CPSSTPGQGDFNYGYTF	TGTCCCAGCAGCACACCGGGACAGGGGGATTTTAACTATGGCTACACCTTC
TRBV2	few	TRBJ2-7	TRBD2	CASSESPSGTYEQYF	TGTGCCAGCAGTGAATCTCCTAGCGGAACCTACGAGCAGTACTTC
TRBV11-2	NA	TRBJ1-5	NA	CVSSLVGVTGSNQPQDF	TGTGTCAGCAGCTTGGTAGGGGTAACAGGGAGCAATCAGCCCCAGGATTTT
TRBV10-3	NA	TRBJ2-1	NA	CAISDITSDTYNEQFF	TGTGCCATCAGTGATATCACTAGTGACACCTACAATGAGCAGTTCTTC
TRBV12-3/TRBV12-4	NA	TRBJ1-2	NA	CASSLGEWGYTF	TGTGCCAGCAGTTTAGGGGAATGGGGCTACACCTTC
TRBV5-1	many	TRBJ1-1	TRBD1	CASTPSGQGANTEAFF	TGCGCCAGCACGCCTAGTGGACAGGGGGCGAACACTGAAGCTTTCTTT
TRBV7-9	many	TRBJ2-1	NA	CASSLAPRLPSSYNEQFF	TGTGCCAGCAGCTTAGCCCCACGGCTGCCGAGCTCCTACAATGAGCAGTTCTTC
TRBV12-3/TRBV12-4	NA	TRBJ2-2	NA	CANMETVNTGELFF	TGTGCCAACATGGAGACAGTGAACACCGGGGAGCTGTTTTTT
TRBV6-2/TRBV6-3	NA	TRBJ1-1	NA	CASRERGGEGFF	TGTGCCAGCAGGGAGAGGGGGGGTGAAGGTTTCTTT
TRBV5-4	NA	TRBJ2-7	NA	CAISLRDLPNEQYF	TGTGCCATCAGCTTGCGGGACCTTCCCAACGAGCAGTACTTC
TRBV13	NA	TRBJ2-1	NA	CASSLGDLGRGNEQMF	TGTGCCAGCAGCTTAGGGGACCTGGGAAGGGGCAATGAGCAGATGTTC
TRBV29-1	NA	TRBJ2-7	NA	CRVTGTGRGEQYF	TGCAGGGTAACCGGAACGGGGAGAGGAGAGCAATACTTC
TRBV4-3	NA	TRBJ1-2	NA	CASSQAGAGRHYGYSF	TGCGCCAGTAGCCAGGCAGGGGCAGGGAGGCACTATGGCTACAGCTTC
TRBV19	NA	TRBJ1-4	NA	CASSAGGFSNEKLFF	TGTGCCAGCAGTGCGGGGGGGTTTAGTAATGAAAAACTGTTTTTT
TRBV10-3	NA	TRBJ2-3	NA	CAISPATGTPDTQYF	TGTGCGATCAGCCCCGCGACGGGAACCCCAGATACGCAGTATTTT
TRBV9	NA	TRBJ2-6	NA	CASSVWAGLFSGANVLTF	TGTGCCAGCAGCGTATGGGCGGGTTTATTCTCCGGGGCCAACGTCCTGACTTTC